A single T cell receptor (beta chain) is shown here with its context. In the original processing: From reference gene primer amplification, estimates of nucleated cell counts were derived. Some clones are missing from TCRdb's copy, which holds only in-frame ones; the method was immunoSEQ multiplex PCR. The V and J calls and clone size come from that table; D and trimming were worked out from the DNA. The table includes hundreds of thousands of clones, 87% detected once. The data originate from a study of blood T cell repertoires in COVID-19. The wider study: COVID-19 samples collected from the United States, Italy and Spain covered acute and convalescent phases.

The CDR3 has 15 amino acids. V lost 4 bases and J lost 3; bases outside the gene matches: 5. The receptor was isolated from a man in his sixties who had recovered from COVID-19. The chain uses TRBV23-1 and TRBJ2-1; TRBD1 agrees at 8 bases. TRBV23-1 is an open reading frame, and its role is uncertain. Material for sequencing was peripheral blood. This CDR3 is CASSLGQVGYNEQFF. The DNA of the CDR3 is TGCGCCAGCAGTCTGGGACAGGTGGGCTACAATGAGCAGTTCTTC.